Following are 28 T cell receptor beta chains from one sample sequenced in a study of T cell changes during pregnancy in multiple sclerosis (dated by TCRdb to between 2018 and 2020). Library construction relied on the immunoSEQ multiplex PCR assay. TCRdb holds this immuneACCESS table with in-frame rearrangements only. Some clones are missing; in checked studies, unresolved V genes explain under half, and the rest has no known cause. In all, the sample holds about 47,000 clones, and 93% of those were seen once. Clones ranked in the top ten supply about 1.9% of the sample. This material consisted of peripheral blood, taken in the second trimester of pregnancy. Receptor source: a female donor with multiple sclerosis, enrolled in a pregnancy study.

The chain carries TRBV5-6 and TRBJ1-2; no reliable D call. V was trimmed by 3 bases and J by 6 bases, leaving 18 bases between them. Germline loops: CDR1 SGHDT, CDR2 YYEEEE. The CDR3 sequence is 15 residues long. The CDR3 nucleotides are TGTGCCAGCAGCTCCTCGACTCAAGGATGGGATGGCTACACCTTC. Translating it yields CASSSSTQGWDGYTF. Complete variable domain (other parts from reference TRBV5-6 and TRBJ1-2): DAGVTQSPTHLIKTRGQQVTLRCSPKSGHDTVSWYQQALGQGPQFIFQYYEEEERQRGNFPDRFSGHQFPNYSSELNVNALLLGDSALYLCASSSSTQGWDGYTFGSGTRLTVV.

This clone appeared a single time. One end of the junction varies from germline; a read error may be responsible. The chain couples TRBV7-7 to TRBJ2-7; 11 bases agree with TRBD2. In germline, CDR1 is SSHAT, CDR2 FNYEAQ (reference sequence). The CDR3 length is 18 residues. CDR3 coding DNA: TGTGCTAGCAGCGGAGCAGGGGGACTAGCGGCCAACTCCTACGAGCAGTACTTC. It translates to CASSGAGGLAANSYEQYF. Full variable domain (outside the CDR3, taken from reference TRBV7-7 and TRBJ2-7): GAGVSQSPRYKVTKRGQDVTLRCDPISSHATLYWYQQALGQGPEFLTYFNYEAQPDKSGLPSDRFSAERPEGSISTLTIQRTEQRDSAMYRCASSGAGGLAANSYEQYFGPGTRLTVT.

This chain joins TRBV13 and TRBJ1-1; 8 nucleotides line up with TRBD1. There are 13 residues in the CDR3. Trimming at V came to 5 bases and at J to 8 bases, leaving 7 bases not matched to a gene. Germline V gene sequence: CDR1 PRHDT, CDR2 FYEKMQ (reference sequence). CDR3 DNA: TGTGCCAGCAGCCCACGGACAGGGCCAGAAGCTTTCTTT. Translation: CASSPRTGPEAFF. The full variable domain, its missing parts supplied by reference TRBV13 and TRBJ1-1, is AAGVIQSPRHLIKEKRETATLKCYPIPRHDTVYWYQQGPGQDPQFLISFYEKMQSDKGSIPDRFSAQQFSDYHSELNMSSLELGDSALYFCASSPRTGPEAFFGQGTRLTVV.

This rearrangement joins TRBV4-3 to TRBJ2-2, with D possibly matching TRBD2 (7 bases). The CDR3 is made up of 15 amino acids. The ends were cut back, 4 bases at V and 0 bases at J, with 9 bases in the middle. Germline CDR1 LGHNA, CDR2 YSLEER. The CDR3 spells CASSRGGANTGELFF. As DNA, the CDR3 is TGCGCCAGCAGCCGAGGGGGGGCGAACACCGGGGAGCTGTTTTTT.

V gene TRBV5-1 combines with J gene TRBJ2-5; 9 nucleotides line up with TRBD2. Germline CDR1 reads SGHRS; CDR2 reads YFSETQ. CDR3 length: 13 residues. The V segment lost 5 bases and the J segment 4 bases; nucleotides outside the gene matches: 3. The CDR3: CASSGSGGETQYF. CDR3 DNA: TGCGCCAGCAGTGGTAGCGGGGGAGAGACCCAGTACTTC.

The CDR3 DNA reads TGTGCCAGCAGCTTGGCCCCCGGTGTCCAAGAGACCCAGTACTTC. The encoded protein is CASSLAPGVQETQYF. The J gene is TRBJ2-5, the V gene TRBV5-5; no clear D gene. The CDR3 contains 15 residues. Germline assignment: CDR1 SGHKS and CDR2 YYEKEE (reference sequence). V was cut by 0 bases and J by 1 base, with 10 bases left in between.

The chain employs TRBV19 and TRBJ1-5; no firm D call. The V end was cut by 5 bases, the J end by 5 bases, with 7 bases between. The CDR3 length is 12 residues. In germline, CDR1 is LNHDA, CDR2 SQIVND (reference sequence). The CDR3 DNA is TGTGCCAGTAGTTCCCTAGATCAGCCCCAGCATTTT. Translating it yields CASSSLDQPQHF.

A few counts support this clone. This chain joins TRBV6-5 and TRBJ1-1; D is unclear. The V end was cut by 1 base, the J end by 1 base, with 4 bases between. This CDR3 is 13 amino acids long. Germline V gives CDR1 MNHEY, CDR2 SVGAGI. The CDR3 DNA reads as TGTGCCAGCAGTTACTTCGGGAACACTGAAGCTTTCTTT. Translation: CASSYFGNTEAFF.

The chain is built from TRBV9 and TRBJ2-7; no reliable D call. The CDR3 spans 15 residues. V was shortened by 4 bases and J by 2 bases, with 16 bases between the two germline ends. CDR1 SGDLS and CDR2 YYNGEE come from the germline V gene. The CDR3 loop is CASSPALGYAYEQYF. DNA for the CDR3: TGTGCCAGCAGCCCCGCTCTGGGCTACGCCTACGAGCAGTACTTC.

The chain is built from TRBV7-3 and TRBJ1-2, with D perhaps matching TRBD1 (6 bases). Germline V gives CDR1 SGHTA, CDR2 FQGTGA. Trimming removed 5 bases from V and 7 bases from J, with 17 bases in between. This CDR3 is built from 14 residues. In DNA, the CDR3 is TGTGCCAGCAGCCCAACAGGACAGCTGCTTGGCTACACCTTC. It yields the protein CASSPTGQLLGYTF.

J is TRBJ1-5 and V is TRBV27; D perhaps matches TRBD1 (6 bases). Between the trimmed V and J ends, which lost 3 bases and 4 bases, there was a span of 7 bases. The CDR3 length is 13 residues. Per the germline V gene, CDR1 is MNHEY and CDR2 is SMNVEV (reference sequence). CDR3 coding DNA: TGTGCCAGCAGTTTGGGGGCAAATCAGCCCCAGCATTTT. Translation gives CASSLGANQPQHF.

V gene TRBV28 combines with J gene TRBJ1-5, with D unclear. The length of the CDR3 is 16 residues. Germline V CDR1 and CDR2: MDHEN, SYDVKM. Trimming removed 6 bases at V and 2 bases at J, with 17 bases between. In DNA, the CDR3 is TGTGCCAGCAGCTCACCTCGGGAGCTTGGCAATCAGCCCCAGCATTTT. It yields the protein CASSSPRELGNQPQHF.

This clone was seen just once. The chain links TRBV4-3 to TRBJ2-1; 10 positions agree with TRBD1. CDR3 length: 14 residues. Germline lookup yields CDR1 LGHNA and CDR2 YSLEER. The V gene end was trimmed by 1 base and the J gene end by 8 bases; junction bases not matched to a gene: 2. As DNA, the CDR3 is TGCGCCAGCAGCCAAGGGACAGGGGGGGATGAGCAGTTCTTC. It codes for CASSQGTGGDEQFF.

CDR3 bases: TGTGCCAGCGCCGAGCTTGACAGCAATGAGCAGTTCTTC. Translated: CASAELDSNEQFF. The chain has TRBV18 and TRBJ2-1, with D perhaps TRBD1 (5 bases). The CDR3 has 13 amino acids. The V end was cut by 8 bases, the J end by 6 bases, with 14 bases between. The germline V gene encodes CDR1 KGHSH and CDR2 LQKENI. Supplemented by reference TRBV18 and TRBJ2-1, the full variable domain reads NAGVMQNPRHLVRRRGQEARLRCSPMKGHSHVYWYRQLPEEGLKFMVYLQKENIIDESGMPKERFSAEFPKEGPSILRIQQVVRGDSAAYFCASAELDSNEQFFGPGTRLTVL.

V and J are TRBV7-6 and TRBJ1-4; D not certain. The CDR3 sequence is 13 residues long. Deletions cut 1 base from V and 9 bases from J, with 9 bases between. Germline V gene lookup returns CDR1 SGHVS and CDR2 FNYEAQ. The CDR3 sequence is CASSLGSGKKLFF. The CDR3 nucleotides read TGTGCCAGCAGCTTAGGTTCCGGGAAAAAACTGTTTTTT.

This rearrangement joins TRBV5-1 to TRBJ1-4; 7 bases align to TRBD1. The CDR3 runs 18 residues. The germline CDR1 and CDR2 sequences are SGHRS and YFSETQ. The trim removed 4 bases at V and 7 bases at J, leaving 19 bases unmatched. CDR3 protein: CASSTDREALREGEKLFF. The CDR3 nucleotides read TGCGCCAGCAGCACCGACAGGGAGGCTCTTAGAGAGGGTGAAAAACTGTTTTTT.

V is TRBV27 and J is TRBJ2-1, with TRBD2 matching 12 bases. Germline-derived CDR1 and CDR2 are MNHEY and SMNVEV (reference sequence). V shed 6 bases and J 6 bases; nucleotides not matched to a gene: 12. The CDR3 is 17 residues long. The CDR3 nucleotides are TGTGCCAGCAGCTTCGAGCAGACTAGCGGGAGTTTCAATGAGCAGTTCTTC. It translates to CASSFEQTSGSFNEQFF.

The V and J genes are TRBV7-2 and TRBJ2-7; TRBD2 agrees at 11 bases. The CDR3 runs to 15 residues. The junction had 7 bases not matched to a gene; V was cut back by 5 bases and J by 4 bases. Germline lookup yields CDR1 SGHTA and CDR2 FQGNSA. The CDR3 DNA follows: TGTGCCAGCAGCGACACTAGCGGGAGTAGGTACGAGCAGTACTTC. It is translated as CASSDTSGSRYEQYF. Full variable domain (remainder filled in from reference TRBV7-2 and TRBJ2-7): GAGVSQSPSNKVTEKGKDVELRCDPISGHTALYWYRQSLGQGLEFLIYFQGNSAPDKSGLPSDRFSAERTGGSVSTLTIQRTQQEDSAVYLCASSDTSGSRYEQYFGPGTRLTVT.

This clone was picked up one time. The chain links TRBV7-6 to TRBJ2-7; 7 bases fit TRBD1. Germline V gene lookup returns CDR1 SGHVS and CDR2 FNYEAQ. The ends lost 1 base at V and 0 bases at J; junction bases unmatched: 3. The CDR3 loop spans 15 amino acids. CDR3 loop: CASSLGAGGSYEQYF. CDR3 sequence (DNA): TGTGCCAGCAGCTTAGGGGCAGGGGGCTCCTACGAGCAGTACTTC.

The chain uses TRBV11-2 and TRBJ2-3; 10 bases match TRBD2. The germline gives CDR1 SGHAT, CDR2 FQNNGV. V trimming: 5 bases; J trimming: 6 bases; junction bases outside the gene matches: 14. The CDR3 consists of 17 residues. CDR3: CASSPRISGRAGDTQYF. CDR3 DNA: TGTGCCAGCAGCCCCCGGATCAGCGGGAGGGCAGGGGATACGCAGTATTTT.

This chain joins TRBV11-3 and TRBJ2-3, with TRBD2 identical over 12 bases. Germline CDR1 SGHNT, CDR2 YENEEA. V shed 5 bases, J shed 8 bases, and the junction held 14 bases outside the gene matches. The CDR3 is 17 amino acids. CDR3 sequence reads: CASSPITTSGREGTQYF. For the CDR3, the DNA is TGTGCCAGCAGCCCAATAACGACTAGCGGGAGAGAAGGTACGCAGTATTTT.

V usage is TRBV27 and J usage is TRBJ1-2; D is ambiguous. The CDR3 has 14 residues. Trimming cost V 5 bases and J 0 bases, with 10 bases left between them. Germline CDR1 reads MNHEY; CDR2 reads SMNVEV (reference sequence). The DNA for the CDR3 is TGTGCCAGCAGTGCCTCTGGCCCTAACTATGGCTACACCTTC. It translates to CASSASGPNYGYTF.

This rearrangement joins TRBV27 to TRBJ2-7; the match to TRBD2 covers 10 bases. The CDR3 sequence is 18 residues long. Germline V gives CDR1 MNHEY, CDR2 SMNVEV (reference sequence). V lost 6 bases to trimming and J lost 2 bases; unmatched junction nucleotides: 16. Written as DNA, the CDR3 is TGTGCCAGCAGAAAACCGGGACTAGCGCCCGCGCTGGCCTACGAGCAGTACTTC. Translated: CASRKPGLAPALAYEQYF.

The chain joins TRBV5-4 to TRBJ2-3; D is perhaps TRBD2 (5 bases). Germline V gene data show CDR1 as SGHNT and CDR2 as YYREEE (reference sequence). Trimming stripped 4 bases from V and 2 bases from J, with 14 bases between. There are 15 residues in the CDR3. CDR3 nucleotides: TGTGCCAGCAGCCGGACTCCTACGTACACAGATACGCAGTATTTT. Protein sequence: CASSRTPTYTDTQYF. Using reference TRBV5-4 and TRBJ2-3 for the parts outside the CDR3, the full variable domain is ETGVTQSPTHLIKTRGQQVTLRCSSQSGHNTVSWYQQALGQGPQFIFQYYREEENGRGNFPPRFSGLQFPNYSSELNVNALELDDSALYLCASSRTPTYTDTQYFGPGTRLTVL.

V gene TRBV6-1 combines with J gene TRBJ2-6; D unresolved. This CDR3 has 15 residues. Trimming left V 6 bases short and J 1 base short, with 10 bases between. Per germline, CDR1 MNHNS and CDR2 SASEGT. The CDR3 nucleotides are TGTGCCAGCAGCCTAATTACTTCTGGGGCCAACGTCCTGACTTTC. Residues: CASSLITSGANVLTF.

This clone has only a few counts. DNA of the CDR3: TGTGCCAGCAGCTTGGAACGGGAGGGAGACTATGGCTACACCTTC. Translating gives CASSLEREGDYGYTF. V usage is TRBV5-6 and J usage is TRBJ1-2; no definite D call. The CDR3 is 15 residues long. Germline CDR1 SGHDT, CDR2 YYEEEE. Trimming removed 0 bases from V and 3 bases from J, with 12 bases in between.

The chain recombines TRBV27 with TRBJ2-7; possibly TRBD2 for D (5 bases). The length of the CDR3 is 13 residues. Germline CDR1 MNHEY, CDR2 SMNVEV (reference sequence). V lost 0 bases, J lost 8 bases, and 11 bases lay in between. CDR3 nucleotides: TGTGCCAGCAGTTTATCGTACGGGGTTCAGCAGTACTTC. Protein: CASSLSYGVQQYF.

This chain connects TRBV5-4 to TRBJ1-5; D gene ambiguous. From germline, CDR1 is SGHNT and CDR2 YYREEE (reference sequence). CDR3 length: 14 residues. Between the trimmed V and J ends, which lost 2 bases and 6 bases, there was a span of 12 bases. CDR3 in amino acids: CASSLWGVGQPQHF. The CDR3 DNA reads TGTGCCAGCAGCTTATGGGGAGTTGGTCAGCCCCAGCATTTT.